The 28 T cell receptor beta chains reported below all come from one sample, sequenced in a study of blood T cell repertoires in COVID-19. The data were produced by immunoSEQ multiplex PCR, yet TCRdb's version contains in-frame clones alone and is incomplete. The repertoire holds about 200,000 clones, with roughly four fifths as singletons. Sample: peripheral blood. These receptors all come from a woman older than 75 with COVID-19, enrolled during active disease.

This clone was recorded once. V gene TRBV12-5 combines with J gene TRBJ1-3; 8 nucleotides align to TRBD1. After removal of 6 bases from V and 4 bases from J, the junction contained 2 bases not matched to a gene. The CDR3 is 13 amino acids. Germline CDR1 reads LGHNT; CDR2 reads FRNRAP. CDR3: CASGTGVGNTIYF. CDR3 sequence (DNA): TGTGCTAGTGGGACAGGGGTAGGAAACACCATATATTTT.

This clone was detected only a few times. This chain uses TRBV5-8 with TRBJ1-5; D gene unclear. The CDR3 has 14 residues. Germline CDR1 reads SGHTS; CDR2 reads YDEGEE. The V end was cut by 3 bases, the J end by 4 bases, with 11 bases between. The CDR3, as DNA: TGTGCCAGCAGCTCCCAAGCCGGTAATCAGCCCCAGCATTTT. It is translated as CASSSQAGNQPQHF.

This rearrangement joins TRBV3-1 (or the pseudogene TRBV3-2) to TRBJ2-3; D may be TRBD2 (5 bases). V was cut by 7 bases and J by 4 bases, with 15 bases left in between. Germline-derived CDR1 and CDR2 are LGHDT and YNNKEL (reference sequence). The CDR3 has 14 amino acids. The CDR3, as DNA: TGTGCCAGCACCTCCGGTATGAGGGCAGATACGCAGTATTTT. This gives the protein CASTSGMRADTQYF.

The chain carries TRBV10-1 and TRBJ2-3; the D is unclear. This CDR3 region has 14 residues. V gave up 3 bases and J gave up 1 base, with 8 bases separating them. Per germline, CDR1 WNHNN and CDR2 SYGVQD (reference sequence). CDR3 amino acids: CASSDEPRTDTQYF. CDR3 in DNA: TGCGCCAGCAGTGACGAGCCCCGCACAGATACGCAGTATTTT.

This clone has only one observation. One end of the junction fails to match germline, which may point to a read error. The CDR3, as DNA: TGTGCCAGCAGTGATGACAGCCAAGGGACCCAGTACTTC. Protein: CASSDDSQGTQYF. The chain employs TRBV2 and TRBJ2-5; the D gene is possibly TRBD1 (5 bases). Germline CDR1 and CDR2: SNHLY and FYNNEI. The CDR3 covers 13 residues.

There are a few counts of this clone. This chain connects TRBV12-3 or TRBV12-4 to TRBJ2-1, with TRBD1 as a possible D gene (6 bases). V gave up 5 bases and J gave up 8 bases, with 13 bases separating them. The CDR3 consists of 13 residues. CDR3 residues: CASSPTGFDEQFF. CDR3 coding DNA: TGTGCCAGCAGTCCTACAGGGTTCGATGAGCAGTTCTTC.

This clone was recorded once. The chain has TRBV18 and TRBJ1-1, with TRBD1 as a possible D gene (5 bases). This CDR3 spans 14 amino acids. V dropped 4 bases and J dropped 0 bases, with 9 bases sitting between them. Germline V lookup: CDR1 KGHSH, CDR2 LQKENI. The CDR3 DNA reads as TGTGCCAGCTCACAGGACATCTTGAACACTGAAGCTTTCTTT. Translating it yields CASSQDILNTEAFF.

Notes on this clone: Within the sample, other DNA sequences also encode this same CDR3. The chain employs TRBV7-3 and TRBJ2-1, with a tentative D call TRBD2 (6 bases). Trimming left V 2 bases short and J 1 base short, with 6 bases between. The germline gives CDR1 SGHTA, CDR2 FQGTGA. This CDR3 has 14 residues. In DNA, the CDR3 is TGTGCCAGCAGCTTAGCGGGGTCCTACAATGAGCAGTTCTTC. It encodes CASSLAGSYNEQFF.

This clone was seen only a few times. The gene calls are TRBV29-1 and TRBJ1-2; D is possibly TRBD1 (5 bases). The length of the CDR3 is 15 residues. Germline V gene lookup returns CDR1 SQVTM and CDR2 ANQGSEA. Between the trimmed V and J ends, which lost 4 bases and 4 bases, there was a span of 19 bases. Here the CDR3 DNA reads TGCAGCGTTGGGGGAGCCGGAGGGGCTGGCTATGGCTACACCTTC. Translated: CSVGGAGGAGYGYTF.

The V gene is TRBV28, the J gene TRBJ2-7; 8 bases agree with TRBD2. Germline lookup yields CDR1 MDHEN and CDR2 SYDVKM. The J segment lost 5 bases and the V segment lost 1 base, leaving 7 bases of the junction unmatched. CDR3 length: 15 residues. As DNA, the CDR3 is TGTGCCAGCAGTTTATTCGGGAGGGGAGTAGACGAGCAGTACTTC. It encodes CASSLFGRGVDEQYF.

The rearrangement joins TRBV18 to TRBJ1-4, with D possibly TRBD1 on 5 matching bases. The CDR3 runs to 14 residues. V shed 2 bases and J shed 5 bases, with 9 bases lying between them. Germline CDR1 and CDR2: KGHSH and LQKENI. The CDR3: CASSPTRENEKLFF. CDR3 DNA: TGTGCCAGCTCACCAACCAGGGAAAATGAAAAACTGTTTTTT.

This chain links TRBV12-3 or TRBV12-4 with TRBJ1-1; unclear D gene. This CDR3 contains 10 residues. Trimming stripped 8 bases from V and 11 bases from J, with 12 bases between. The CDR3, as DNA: TGTGCCAGCGGGCCTCCTGGGGCTTTCTTT. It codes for CASGPPGAFF.

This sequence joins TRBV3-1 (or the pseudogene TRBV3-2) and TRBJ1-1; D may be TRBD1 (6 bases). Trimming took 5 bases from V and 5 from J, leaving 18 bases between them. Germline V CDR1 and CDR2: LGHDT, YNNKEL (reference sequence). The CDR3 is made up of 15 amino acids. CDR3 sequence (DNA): TGTGCCAGCAGCAACGGGGTCAGGGGATGGACTGAAGCTTTCTTT. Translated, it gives CASSNGVRGWTEAFF.

DNA for the CDR3: TGTGCCAGCAGTCCGCGGGACCCGAGGGGTGGGGCCAACGTCCTGACTTTC. Translating gives CASSPRDPRGGANVLTF. This sequence joins TRBV27 and TRBJ2-6, with D perhaps matching TRBD2 (6 bases). Germline CDR1 is MNHEY and CDR2 is SMNVEV (reference sequence). Trimming left V 5 bases short and J 3 bases short, with 17 bases between. This CDR3 is built from 17 residues.

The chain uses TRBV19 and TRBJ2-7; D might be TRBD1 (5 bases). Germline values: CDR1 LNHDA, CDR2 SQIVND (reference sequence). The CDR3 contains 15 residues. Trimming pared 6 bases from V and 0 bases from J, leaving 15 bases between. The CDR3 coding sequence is TGTGCCAGTAGGTCTCAGACAGCGAGCTCCTACGAGCAGTACTTC. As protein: CASRSQTASSYEQYF.

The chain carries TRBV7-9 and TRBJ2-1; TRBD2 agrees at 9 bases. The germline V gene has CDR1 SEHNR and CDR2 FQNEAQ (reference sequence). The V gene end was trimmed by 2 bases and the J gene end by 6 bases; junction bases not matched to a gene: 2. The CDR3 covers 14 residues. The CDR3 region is CASSLSGGTNEQFF. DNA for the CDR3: TGTGCCAGCAGCTTAAGCGGGGGGACCAATGAGCAGTTCTTC.

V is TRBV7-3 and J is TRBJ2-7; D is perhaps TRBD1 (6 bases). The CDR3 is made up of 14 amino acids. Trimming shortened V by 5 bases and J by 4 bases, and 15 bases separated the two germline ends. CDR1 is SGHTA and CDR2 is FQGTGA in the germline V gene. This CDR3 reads CASSPDGTLYEQYF. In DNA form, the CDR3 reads TGTGCCAGCAGCCCCGATGGGACATTATACGAGCAGTACTTC.

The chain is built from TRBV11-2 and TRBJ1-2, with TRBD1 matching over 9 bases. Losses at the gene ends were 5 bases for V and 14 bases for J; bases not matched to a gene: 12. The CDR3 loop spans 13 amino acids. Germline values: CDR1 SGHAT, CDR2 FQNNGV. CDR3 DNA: TGTGCCAGCAGCGAGCTTCCGGGACAGGGTTCTACCTTC. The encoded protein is CASSELPGQGSTF.

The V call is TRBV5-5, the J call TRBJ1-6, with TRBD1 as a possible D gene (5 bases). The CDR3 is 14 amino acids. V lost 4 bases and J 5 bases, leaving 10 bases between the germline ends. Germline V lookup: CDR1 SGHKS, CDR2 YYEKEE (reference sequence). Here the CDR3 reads CASSLGTHNSPLHF. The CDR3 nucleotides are TGTGCCAGCAGCCTCGGGACTCATAATTCACCCCTCCACTTT.

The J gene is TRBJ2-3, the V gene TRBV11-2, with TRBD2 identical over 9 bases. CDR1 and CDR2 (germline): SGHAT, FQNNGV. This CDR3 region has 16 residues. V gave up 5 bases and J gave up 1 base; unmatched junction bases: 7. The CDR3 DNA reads TGTGCCAGCAGCGCGGGAGGGAATATAGGCACAGATACGCAGTATTTT. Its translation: CASSAGGNIGTDTQYF.

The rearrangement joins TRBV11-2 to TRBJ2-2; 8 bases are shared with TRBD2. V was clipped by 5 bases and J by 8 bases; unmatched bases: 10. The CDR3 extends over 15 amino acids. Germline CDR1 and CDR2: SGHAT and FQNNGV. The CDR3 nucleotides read TGTGCCAGCAGCACGCGAGCGGGAGTGAGGGGGGAGCTGTTTTTT. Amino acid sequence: CASSTRAGVRGELFF.

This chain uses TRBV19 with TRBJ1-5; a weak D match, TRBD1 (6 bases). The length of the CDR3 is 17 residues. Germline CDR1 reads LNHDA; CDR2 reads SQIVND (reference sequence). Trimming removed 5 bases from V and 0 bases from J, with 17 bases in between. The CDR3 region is CASSAAGTLYSNQPQHF. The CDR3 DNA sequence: TGTGCCAGTAGTGCCGCCGGGACACTCTATAGCAATCAGCCCCAGCATTTT.

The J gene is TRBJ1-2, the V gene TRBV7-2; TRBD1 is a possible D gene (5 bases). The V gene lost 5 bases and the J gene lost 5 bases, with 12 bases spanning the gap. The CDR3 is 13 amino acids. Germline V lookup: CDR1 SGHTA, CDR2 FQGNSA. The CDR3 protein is CASSLLGGYGYTF. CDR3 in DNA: TGTGCCAGCAGCCTTTTGGGGGGGTATGGCTACACCTTC. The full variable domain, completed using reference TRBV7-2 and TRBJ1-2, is GAGVSQSPSNKVTEKGKDVELRCDPISGHTALYWYRQSLGQGLEFLIYFQGNSAPDKSGLPSDRFSAERTGGSVSTLTIQRTQQEDSAVYLCASSLLGGYGYTFGSGTRLTVV.

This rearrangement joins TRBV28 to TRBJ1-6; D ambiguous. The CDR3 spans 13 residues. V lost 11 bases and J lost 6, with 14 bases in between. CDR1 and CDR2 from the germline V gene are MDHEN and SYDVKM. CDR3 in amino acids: CASTGMVNSPLHF. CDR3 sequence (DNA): TGTGCCTCGACCGGGATGGTTAATTCACCCCTCCACTTT.

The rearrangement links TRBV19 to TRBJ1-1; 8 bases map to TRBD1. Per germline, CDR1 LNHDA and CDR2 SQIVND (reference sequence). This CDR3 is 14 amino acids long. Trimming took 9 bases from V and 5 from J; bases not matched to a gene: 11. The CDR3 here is CASRSDRVVTEAFF. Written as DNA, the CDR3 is TGTGCCAGCCGATCGGACAGGGTTGTTACTGAAGCTTTCTTT.

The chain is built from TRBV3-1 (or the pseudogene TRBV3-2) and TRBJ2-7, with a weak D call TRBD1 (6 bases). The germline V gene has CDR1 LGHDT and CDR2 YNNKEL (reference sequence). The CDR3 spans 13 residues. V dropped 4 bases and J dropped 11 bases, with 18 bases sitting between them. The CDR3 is CASSRTKTGIKYF. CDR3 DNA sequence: TGTGCCAGCAGCCGAACTAAGACAGGAATTAAGTACTTC.

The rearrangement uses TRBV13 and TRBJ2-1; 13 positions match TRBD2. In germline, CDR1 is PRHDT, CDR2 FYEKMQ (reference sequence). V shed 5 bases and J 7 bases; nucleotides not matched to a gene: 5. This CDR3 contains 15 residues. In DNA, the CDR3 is TGTGCCAGCAGCCGAACGACTAGCGGGGGGAATGAGCAGTTCTTC. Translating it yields CASSRTTSGGNEQFF.

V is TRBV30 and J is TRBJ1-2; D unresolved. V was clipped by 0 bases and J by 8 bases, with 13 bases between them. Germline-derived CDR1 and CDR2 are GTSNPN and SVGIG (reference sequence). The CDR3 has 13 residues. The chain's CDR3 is CAWSVLGRRGYTF. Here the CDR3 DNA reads TGTGCCTGGAGTGTACTAGGCAGGAGGGGCTACACCTTC.